The 15 T cell receptor beta chains given below trace back to one sample, sequenced in a study of cytomegalovirus exposure and HLA in healthy donors. The PCR had 60 Vbeta and 13 Jbeta primers. The protocol was immunoSEQ multiplex PCR, while the TCRdb copy is restricted to in-frame clones and leaves out a portion. The profile covers 170,000 or so clones, with approximately 78% appearing a single time and 13% taken by the ten largest. The material sequenced was PBMCs. These TCRs come from a woman between 50 and 59 years old in good health and CMV-seropositive.

The gene calls are TRBV19 and TRBJ1-5; 7 nucleotides match TRBD1. V lost 5 bases, J lost 2 bases, and 6 bases stayed unmatched. The CDR3 runs 15 residues. Germline V gene lookup returns CDR1 LNHDA and CDR2 SQIVND (reference sequence). CDR3 amino acids: CASSPQGVRNQPQHF. The DNA of the CDR3 is TGTGCCAGTAGTCCGCAGGGGGTTCGCAATCAGCCCCAGCATTTT.

The chain recombines TRBV5-5 with TRBJ1-2; unclear D gene. This CDR3 is 15 amino acids long. V was trimmed by 2 bases and J by 0 bases, leaving 11 bases between them. The germline CDR1 and CDR2 sequences are SGHKS and YYEKEE (reference sequence). Written as DNA, the CDR3 is TGTGCCAGCAGCTTTACACCCGACTCTAACTATGGCTACACCTTC. As protein: CASSFTPDSNYGYTF.

A word on this clone: Mismatch with germline at one junction end may stem from a read error. Other DNA sequences in this sample translate to the same CDR3. The chain uses TRBV25-1 and TRBJ2-1; D possibly corresponds to TRBD2 (5 bases). The CDR3 loop spans 11 amino acids. CDR1 MGHDK and CDR2 SYGVNS come from the germline V gene. This CDR3 is CASTGLNEQFF. The CDR3 DNA reads as TGCGCCAGCACCGGACTGAATGAGCAGTTCTTC.

CDR3 coding DNA: TGTGCCAGCAGTCTCAGGGTAAATGAGCAGTTCTTC. Amino acid sequence: CASSLRVNEQFF. J is TRBJ2-1 and V is TRBV28; D is possibly TRBD1 (5 bases). V lost 5 bases, J lost 7 bases, and 9 bases lay in between. The CDR3 has 12 residues. Germline CDR1 is MDHEN and CDR2 is SYDVKM. Drawing the rest from reference TRBV28 and TRBJ2-1, the complete variable domain is DVKVTQSSRYLVKRTGEKVFLECVQDMDHENMFWYRQDPGLGLRLIYFSYDVKMKEKGDIPEGYSVSREKKERFSLILESASTNQTSMYLCASSLRVNEQFFGPGTRLTVL.

This chain uses TRBV4-2 with TRBJ1-4, with a tentative D call TRBD1 (6 bases). Per germline, CDR1 LGHNA and CDR2 YNFKEQ. The CDR3 covers 15 residues. The V gene lost 0 bases and the J gene lost 7 bases, with 12 bases spanning the gap. The CDR3 nucleotides are TGTGCCAGCAGCCAAGATTTAGGGGGGGGTGAAAAACTGTTTTTT. This codes for CASSQDLGGGEKLFF.

This chain joins TRBV2 and TRBJ1-6; 7 positions match TRBD1. The CDR3 totals 17 residues. From germline, CDR1 is SNHLY and CDR2 FYNNEI. Germline trimming cut 2 bases from V and 1 base from J; bases unmatched to any gene: 5. CDR3 residues: CASSERGLESYNSPLHF. CDR3 coding DNA: TGTGCCAGCAGTGAAAGGGGGCTAGAGTCCTATAATTCACCCCTCCACTTT.

CDR3 DNA sequence: TGTGCCAGCAGCTGGGACAGGCTTTCCTACGAGCAGTACTTC. Its protein is CASSWDRLSYEQYF. The gene calls are TRBV7-9 and TRBJ2-7; 8 bases match TRBD1. The germline CDR1 and CDR2 sequences are SEHNR and FQNEAQ (reference sequence). The CDR3 loop spans 14 amino acids. V shed 4 bases, J shed 1 base, and the junction held 3 bases outside the gene matches. Full variable domain (rest looked up from reference TRBV7-9 and TRBJ2-7): DTGVSQNPRHKITKRGQNVTFRCDPISEHNRLYWYRQTLGQGPEFLTYFQNEAQLEKSRLLSDRFSAERPKGSFSTLEIQRTEQGDSAMYLCASSWDRLSYEQYFGPGTRLTVT.

This clone was seen a handful of times. V and J are TRBV11-2 and TRBJ2-7; weak D call: TRBD2 (5 bases). The germline CDR1 and CDR2 sequences are SGHAT and FQNNGV. The CDR3 has 17 amino acids. V gave up 5 bases and J gave up 3 bases, with 23 bases separating them. The CDR3 coding sequence is TGTGCCAGCAGCCGCAAGGCCGGGGTAATCTCCTACTACGAGCAGTACTTC. This encodes CASSRKAGVISYYEQYF.

CDR3 in DNA: TGCGCCAGCAGCTTGGTTAGCGGGGGAGGTGGTGAGCAGTTCTTC. It yields the protein CASSLVSGGGGEQFF. The chain joins TRBV5-1 to TRBJ2-1; the match to TRBD2 covers 9 bases. This CDR3 contains 15 residues. With 0 bases clipped from V and 9 bases from J, the junction kept 7 bases outside the gene matches. Germline loops: CDR1 SGHRS, CDR2 YFSETQ.

The chain couples TRBV29-1 to TRBJ2-5; D perhaps matches TRBD1 (5 bases). Germline lookup yields CDR1 SQVTM and CDR2 ANQGSEA. CDR3 size: 14 residues. V dropped 8 bases and J dropped 4 bases, with 20 bases sitting between them. In nucleotides, the CDR3 is TGCAGCTCTCAGGACAACTTAGGGGTAGAGACCCAGTACTTC. Protein sequence: CSSQDNLGVETQYF.

This clone occurred once. Other DNA sequences in this sample translate to the same CDR3. CDR3 DNA sequence: TGTGCCAGCAGCTTGGTGTCAGGGACTGAAGCTTTCTTT. Protein sequence: CASSLVSGTEAFF. The genes are TRBV5-6 and TRBJ1-1, with TRBD1 as a possible D gene (5 bases). Deletions cut 0 bases from V and 5 bases from J, with 8 bases between. Per the germline V gene, CDR1 is SGHDT and CDR2 is YYEEEE. This CDR3 region has 13 residues.

The chain is built from TRBV2 and TRBJ2-2, with 14 bases aligning to TRBD2. CDR1 is SNHLY, CDR2 FYNNEI, per germline. The CDR3 sequence is 18 residues long. J gave up 2 bases and V 7 bases, and 9 bases lay outside the gene matches. The CDR3 bases are TGTGCCAGCACTCCCCCGGGACTAGCGGGGGATAACACCGGGGAGCTGTTTTTT. Residues: CASTPPGLAGDNTGELFF.

This clone was seen just once. The junction and the germline gene differ at one end; a read error may be behind it. The chain employs TRBV7-9 and TRBJ1-3, with unresolved D. Germline V gene sequence: CDR1 SEHNR, CDR2 FQNEAQ (reference sequence). The CDR3 loop spans 13 amino acids. CDR3 residues: CASSPSQVLTLIF. CDR3 in DNA: TGTGCCAGCAGCCCATCGCAGGTCTTGACCCTCATATTT. Based on the CDR3 plus reference TRBV7-9 and TRBJ1-3, the full variable domain is DTGVSQNPRHKITKRGQNVTFRCDPISEHNRLYWYRQTLGQGPEFLTYFQNEAQLEKSRLLSDRFSAERPKGSFSTLEIQRTEQGDSAMYLCASSPSQVLTLIFGEGSWLTVV.

The rearrangement uses TRBV5-1 and TRBJ1-3; D might be TRBD1 (5 bases). Germline V gives CDR1 SGHRS, CDR2 YFSETQ. V lost 5 bases and J lost 0, with 12 bases in between. CDR3 length: 15 amino acids. In DNA form, the CDR3 reads TGCGCCAGCAGGCAGGCGGGGGTCTCTGGAAACACCATATATTTT. Its translation is CASRQAGVSGNTIYF.

This clone came up once. This rearrangement joins TRBV5-1 to TRBJ1-5, with 7 bases fitting TRBD1. This CDR3 contains 15 residues. V shed 0 bases, J shed 4 bases, and the junction held 4 bases outside the gene matches. The germline V gene encodes CDR1 SGHRS and CDR2 YFSETQ. DNA for the CDR3: TGCGCCAGCAGCTTGGAAGGGGGCGGAAATCAGCCCCAGCATTTT. Encoded protein: CASSLEGGGNQPQHF.